This TCR beta chain was identified in a study of glioma-infiltrating T cells. The study's findings and limits: Tissue-blood divergence was below expectation in non-neoplastic patients, above in gliomas. Tissue and blood shared very few CDR3 sequences.

Concerning this clonotype: Its antigen is unknown. This may stem from a read error, because a much larger clone lies one nucleotide away.

The V gene's germline CDR1 is SQVTM and CDR2 ANQGSEA. V lost 1 base, J lost 1 base, and 14 bases lay in between. The CDR3 is 15 residues long. Amplification of TCR alpha and beta CDR3 regions from RNA used iRepertoire nested multiplex PCR. Tissue mRNA or PBMC total RNA, 100-400 ng, went into one-step reverse transcription and amplification. TCRdb passed the multiplex PCR reads through MiXCR, listing each CDR3 protein once. The table records 95,000 to 150,000 distinct CDR3 sequences, roughly 25% of them present only once. The gene calls are TRBV29-1 and TRBJ2-7, with a possible D match to TRBD2 (6 bases). This TCR was recovered from a human donor with low-grade glioma or glioblastoma, undergoing nonglioma brain surgery, or in good health (not recorded which). Source material: glioma tissue, nonneoplastic brain tissue, or PBMCs (not recorded which). The CDR3 spells CSVEARGLTSYEQYF. CDR3 sequence (DNA): TGCAGCGTTGAAGCCCGGGGACTCACTTCCTACGAGCAGTACTTC.